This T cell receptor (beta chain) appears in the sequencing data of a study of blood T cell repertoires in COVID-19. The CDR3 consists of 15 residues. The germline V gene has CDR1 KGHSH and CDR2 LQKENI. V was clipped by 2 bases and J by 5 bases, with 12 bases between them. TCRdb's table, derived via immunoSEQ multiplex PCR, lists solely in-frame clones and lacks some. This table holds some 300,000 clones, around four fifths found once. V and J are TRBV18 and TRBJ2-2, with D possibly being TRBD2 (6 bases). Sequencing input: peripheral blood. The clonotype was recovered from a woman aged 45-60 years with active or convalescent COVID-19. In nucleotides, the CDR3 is TGTGCCAGCTCACCAATACCCGGGAGTACCGGGGAGCTGTTTTTT. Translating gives CASSPIPGSTGELFF.